The 6 T cell receptor beta chains reported below all come from one sample, sequenced in a study of lymphopenia after photon versus proton radiotherapy. TCRdb keeps only in-frame clones here, not all; method: immunoSEQ multiplex PCR. The table has 60,000 to 75,000 clones, around 90% seen once. The source material was peripheral blood, sampled from a patient treated with proton-based radiotherapy. These receptors came from a man aged 80 or over with esophageal cancer.

By proportion, this clone is medium-sized. The chain carries TRBV7-2 and TRBJ1-1; 8 bases are shared with TRBD1. CDR1 and CDR2 (germline): SGHTA, FQGNSA. This CDR3 is 13 amino acids long. V lost 5 bases to trimming and J lost 9 bases; unmatched junction nucleotides: 8. The CDR3 is CASSNRGRGKAFF. As DNA, the CDR3 is TGTGCCAGCAGCAACAGGGGGAGAGGGAAAGCTTTCTTT.

This sequence joins TRBV5-1 and TRBJ2-1; 9 positions match TRBD2. Germline assignment: CDR1 SGHRS and CDR2 YFSETQ. V trimming: 4 bases; J trimming: 7 bases; junction bases outside the gene matches: 9. The length of the CDR3 is 15 residues. The CDR3 region is CASSTQAGGSNEQFF. In DNA, the CDR3 is TGCGCCAGCAGCACCCAGGCGGGAGGGTCGAATGAGCAGTTCTTC.

This clone appeared a few times. The J gene is TRBJ2-6, the V gene TRBV5-4; 8 bases fit TRBD1. V shed 4 bases, J shed 3 bases, and the junction held 12 bases outside the gene matches. CDR3 length: 18 residues. CDR1 and CDR2 (germline): SGHNT, YYREEE (reference sequence). CDR3 sequence: CASSRSPAGGGGANVLTF. CDR3 coding DNA: TGTGCCAGCAGCCGGTCCCCGGCAGGGGGCGGTGGGGCCAACGTCCTGACTTTC.

This clone was seen a few times. The rearrangement links TRBV9 to TRBJ1-2, with a possible D match to TRBD1 (5 bases). The germline V gene has CDR1 SGDLS and CDR2 YYNGEE. Trimming pared 0 bases from V and 4 bases from J, leaving 13 bases between. There are 15 residues in the CDR3. The CDR3, as DNA: TGTGCCAGCAGCGTAGCTCGGGACGGGACCTATGGCTACACCTTC. Translating it yields CASSVARDGTYGYTF.

In its sample, this clone was seen once. The J gene is TRBJ2-3, the V gene TRBV5-4; 10 bases are a match to TRBD2. Germline V gives CDR1 SGHNT, CDR2 YYREEE (reference sequence). The length of the CDR3 is 15 residues. Losses at the gene ends were 5 bases for V and 1 base for J; bases not matched to a gene: 4. The CDR3 loop reads CASRPGTSGTDTQYF. CDR3 in DNA: TGTGCCAGCAGACCCGGGACTAGCGGCACAGATACGCAGTATTTT.

A few counts support this clone. The chain recombines TRBV7-2 with TRBJ1-2; D is ambiguous. V was pared by 1 base and J by 8 bases, with 11 bases between. Germline CDR1 reads SGHTA; CDR2 reads FQGNSA. The CDR3 consists of 13 residues. The CDR3 DNA sequence: TGTGCCAGCAGCTTAGACTGGGCTGGAGGCTACACCTTC. It translates to CASSLDWAGGYTF. Drawing the rest from reference TRBV7-2 and TRBJ1-2, the complete variable domain is GAGVSQSPSNKVTEKGKDVELRCDPISGHTALYWYRQSLGQGLEFLIYFQGNSAPDKSGLPSDRFSAERTGGSVSTLTIQRTQQEDSAVYLCASSLDWAGGYTFGSGTRLTVV.